The 24 T cell receptor beta chains reported below all come from one sample, sequenced in a study of tumor-infiltrating lymphocytes in primary liver carcinoma (dated by TCRdb to the late 2010s). Sequencing was carried out with an Illumina HiSeq 2500. Using a constant-region primer and ProtoScript II reverse transcriptase, TCRbeta-specific cDNA was reverse-transcribed from approximately 0.5 ug total RNA. The TCRbeta libraries were prepared through three rounds of nested multiplex PCR following a slightly modified ARM-PCR procedure. Each of the first two PCR rounds ran for 9 to 11 cycles using multiplex TRBV1-TRBV30 forward primers together with a Cbeta reverse primer. TCRdb reprocessing: public reads trimmed at Q25 with fastp, clones called with MiXCR, in-frame beta chains kept. CDR3 protein sequences are deduplicated, and each keeps its most common genes and DNA. For this sample the table gives about 350,000 distinct CDR3 sequences, of which less than 75% were detected only once. About 6.3% of the sample goes to the ten largest clones.

Blood RNA was extracted from unsorted whole blood with TRIzol reagent; germline DNA came from the DNeasy Blood & Tissue kit. Input material: peripheral blood. The receptors stem from a man aged 35-49 years with primary liver carcinoma and hepatitis B virus infection.

A note on this clonotype: Since the CDR3 does not end with the conserved phenylalanine or tryptophan, this likely comes from a read error. The V gene is TRBV11-2, the J gene TRBJ2-1; tentative D call: TRBD1 (6 bases). CDR1 is SGHAT, CDR2 FQNNGV, per germline. The CDR3 is 14 amino acids. Here the CDR3 reads CPSSPRAGENEQFL. CDR3 nucleotide sequence: TGTCCCAGCTCCCCTAGGGCAGGGGAGAATGAGCAGTTCCTC.

This clonotype was counted a few times. The chain employs TRBV10-2 and TRBJ2-5, with 10 nucleotides matching TRBD1. Unmatched junction bases numbered 4, after V lost 5 bases and J lost 1 base. CDR1 and CDR2 (germline): WSHSY, SAAADI. CDR3 length: 15 amino acids. The CDR3 region is CASSPGTGAQETQYF. CDR3 sequence (DNA): TGCGCCAGCAGTCCCGGGACAGGGGCCCAAGAGACCCAGTACTTC.

Of note for this clonotype: The CDR3 carries no conserved terminal phenylalanine or tryptophan, so it likely arises from a read error. CDR3 region: CAIWAGVEDNQQFS. DNA for the CDR3: TGTGCCATCTGGGCGGGAGTAGAAGACAATCAGCAGTTCTCC. J is TRBJ2-1 and V is TRBV10-3; 7 nucleotides align to TRBD2. Germline V gene lookup returns CDR1 ENHRY and CDR2 SYGVKD. CDR3 length: 14 amino acids.

This chain connects TRBV6-5 to TRBJ1-2; D remains ambiguous. Germline loops: CDR1 MNHEY, CDR2 SVGAGI. The CDR3 sequence is 15 residues long. V lost 5 bases and J lost 1, with 14 bases in between. Here the CDR3 DNA reads TGTGCCAGCAGTCCTGACCCGGGGATTAACTATGGCTACACCTTC. This encodes CASSPDPGINYGYTF.

This clonotype has at least ten counts. V usage is TRBV6-6 and J usage is TRBJ1-5; possibly TRBD1 for D (6 bases). The V end lost 2 bases, the J end lost 4 bases, and 12 bases lay between the germline ends. The CDR3 loop spans 15 amino acids. Germline-derived CDR1 and CDR2 are MNHNY and SVGAGI (reference sequence). The CDR3 loop reads CASSYNRAGNQPQHF. The CDR3 DNA follows: TGTGCCAGCAGTTACAACAGGGCCGGAAATCAGCCCCAGCATTTT.

The V call is TRBV5-6, the J call TRBJ2-1; D call uncertain. Germline CDR1 is SGHDT and CDR2 is YYEEEE. The CDR3 length is 15 residues. Trimming removed 0 bases at V and 3 bases at J, with 10 bases between. The DNA for the CDR3 is TGTGCCAGCAGCTTGGTCGGAAACCTCTACAATGAGCAGTTCTTC. Translated, it gives CASSLVGNLYNEQFF.

Concerning this clonotype: No conserved phenylalanine or tryptophan ends this CDR3, so it is likely a read error. The chain employs TRBV29-1 and TRBJ2-5; 10 positions agree with TRBD1. The CDR3 runs to 16 residues. Losses at the gene ends were 6 bases for V and 4 bases for J; bases not matched to a gene: 14. CDR1 is SQVTM and CDR2 is ANQGSEA in the germline V gene. DNA for the CDR3: TGCAGCGTGCCGGTGGCGACAGGGGGCCTAGGAGAGACCCAGTACTCC. This translates into CSVPVATGGLGETQYS.

Worth noting for this clonotype: A read error may be the cause here, since a much bigger clone is one base away. The CDR3 sequence is CASRGEGNHPQHF. CDR3 nucleotide sequence: TGTGCCAGCAGGGGTGAAGGCAATCATCCCCAGCATTTT. The gene calls are TRBV12-3 or TRBV12-4 and TRBJ1-5; D call uncertain. The CDR3 has 13 amino acids.

V usage is TRBV6-6 and J usage is TRBJ2-2, with 12 nucleotides matching TRBD1. With V trimmed by 6 bases and J by 4 bases, 12 bases remained unmatched. CDR3 length: 18 residues. CDR1 and CDR2 from the germline V gene are MNHNY and SVGAGI (reference sequence). CDR3 nucleotide sequence: TGTGCCAGCAGCCCCACGGGACAGGGGGCTGCCGGCACCGGGGAGCTGTTTTTT. Its protein is CASSPTGQGAAGTGELFF.

This clonotype was recorded once. The chain combines TRBV29-1 with TRBJ2-7; the D gene is possibly TRBD1 (5 bases). Germline V lookup: CDR1 SQVTM, CDR2 ANQGSEA. This CDR3 has 12 residues. V lost 4 bases, J lost 7 bases, and 14 bases lay in between. The CDR3 here is CSVVGHSEEQYF. CDR3 sequence (DNA): TGCAGCGTTGTGGGGCATTCGGAGGAGCAGTACTTC.

This clonotype came up many times. The V and J genes are TRBV11-2 and TRBJ2-3, with TRBD1 as a possible D gene (6 bases). V gave up 5 bases and J gave up 0 bases, with 24 bases separating them. Per germline, CDR1 SGHAT and CDR2 FQNNGV. The CDR3 runs to 19 residues. The CDR3 region is CASSLTSVQGLLSTDTQYF. DNA for the CDR3: TGTGCCAGCAGCCTCACATCAGTACAGGGATTGTTGAGCACAGATACGCAGTATTTT.

As for this clonotype: A read error may be the cause here, since a much bigger clone is one base away. The chain combines TRBV29-1 with TRBJ1-1; tentative D call: TRBD1 (5 bases). CDR1 and CDR2 from the germline V gene are SQVTM and ANQGSEA. The CDR3 sequence is 14 residues long. The CDR3 protein is CSVLGLSMNTEASF. In DNA form, the CDR3 reads TGCAGCGTCCTGGGGCTCTCAATGAACACTGAAGCTTCCTTT.

This clonotype was observed a handful of times. The chain joins TRBV12-3 or TRBV12-4 to TRBJ2-1, with D perhaps matching TRBD2 (6 bases). This CDR3 is 15 amino acids long. V dropped 2 bases and J dropped 5 bases, with 13 bases sitting between them. CDR3 in amino acids: CASSLSWRENNEQFF. DNA for the CDR3: TGTGCCAGCAGTTTATCCTGGAGGGAGAACAATGAGCAGTTCTTC.

The V call is TRBV7-9, the J call TRBJ2-7; possible D gene TRBD2, 7 bases. V dropped 3 bases and J dropped 3 bases, with 12 bases sitting between them. Germline V lookup: CDR1 SEHNR, CDR2 FQNEAQ (reference sequence). The CDR3 runs to 14 residues. The CDR3 DNA reads as TGTGCCAGCAGCTTCGAGGGGGGGTACTACGAGCAGTACTTC. Encoded protein: CASSFEGGYYEQYF.

This clonotype has a count of ten or more. The V call is TRBV6-1, the J call TRBJ1-6; D not certain. This CDR3 contains 15 residues. The V end was cut by 1 base, the J end by 7 bases, with 11 bases between. Germline CDR1 MNHNS, CDR2 SASEGT. CDR3 bases: TGTGCCAGCAGTGAAGGGGATCTTAGGAATTCACCCCTCCACTTT. Translated: CASSEGDLRNSPLHF.

A remark on this clonotype: A read error is possible here, since a much larger clone lies one base away. The chain couples TRBV12-3 or TRBV12-4 to TRBJ2-1; tentatively, D is TRBD2 (6 bases). The CDR3 is 12 residues long. The CDR3 loop reads CASSPRLVGRYF. The CDR3 DNA sequence: TGTGCCAGCAGCCCTCGACTAGTGGGACGATACTTC.

There are a few counts of this clonotype. This chain uses TRBV24-1 with TRBJ2-5; D might be TRBD2 (6 bases). Trimming took off 4 bases at V and 4 bases at J, with 15 bases between the two ends. The germline V gene encodes CDR1 KGHDR and CDR2 SFDVKD. The CDR3 runs to 15 residues. The CDR3 DNA reads TGTGCCACCAGTGACTCCGGGACTGCCCGAGAGACCCAGTACTTC. Amino acid sequence: CATSDSGTARETQYF.

With respect to this clonotype: A read error may be the cause here, since a much bigger clone is one base away. The chain has TRBV29-1 and TRBJ1-2, with D possibly being TRBD1 (5 bases). The CDR3 runs 10 residues. Germline loops: CDR1 SQVTM, CDR2 ANQGSEA. The CDR3 reads CSVDRDGYIF. The CDR3 DNA reads TGCAGCGTTGACAGGGATGGCTACATCTTC.

As to this clonotype: It may be a read error: a sequence one base away is much more abundant. This chain uses TRBV4-2 with TRBJ1-3; D possibly corresponds to TRBD1 (6 bases). CDR1 is LGHNA, CDR2 YNFKEQ, per germline. Trimming shortened V by 3 bases and J by 0 bases, and 9 bases separated the two germline ends. This CDR3 contains 15 residues. The CDR3 region has the DNA TGTGCCAGCAGCCATTCACAGGGCTCTGGAAACACCATATATTTT. It yields the protein CASSHSQGSGNTIYF.

The V call is TRBV12-3 or TRBV12-4, the J call TRBJ2-7; no clear D gene. The CDR3 has 13 amino acids. V lost 2 bases and J lost 4, with 9 bases in between. The CDR3 nucleotides are TGTGCCAGCAGTTTACTGTCTGATTACGAGCAGTACTTC. The encoded protein is CASSLLSDYEQYF.

Details on this clonotype: Here the CDR3 omits its conserved ending phenylalanine or tryptophan, so a read error is the likely source. V usage is TRBV11-2 and J usage is TRBJ2-7, with a possible D match to TRBD2 (5 bases). CDR3 length equals 15 residues. Germline V CDR1 and CDR2: SGHAT, FQNNGV. The DNA of the CDR3 is TGTGCCAGCAACTTAGAAGCAGGACTTACCTACGAGCAGTACTTG. Translation gives CASNLEAGLTYEQYL.

The V gene is TRBV6-5, the J gene TRBJ2-3; D perhaps matches TRBD2 (6 bases). Trimming stripped 9 bases from V and 1 base from J, with 14 bases between. Per germline, CDR1 MNHEY and CDR2 SVGAGI. The CDR3 consists of 14 residues. The CDR3 coding sequence is TGTGCCAGTAGGCGGGACGGGGGCACAGATACGCAGTATTTT. Its translation: CASRRDGGTDTQYF.

Of note for this clonotype: Given a much more abundant clone one base away, this may be a read error. The rearrangement uses TRBV5-4 and TRBJ2-3; no reliable D call. The length of the CDR3 is 13 residues. Germline CDR1 is SGHNT and CDR2 is YYREEE (reference sequence). Trimming took off 6 bases at V and 6 bases at J, with 14 bases between the two ends. The CDR3 DNA reads TGTGCCAGCAACCAGGCCACGTGGGATACGCAGTATTTT. Translated: CASNQATWDTQYF.

Comments on this clonotype: One base away lies a much larger clone, so this may be a sequencing read error. In DNA form, the CDR3 reads TGTGCCAGCAGCTCGGCTGGGAGAGCCTACGAGCAGTACTTC. Its protein product is CASSSAGRAYEQYF. The chain employs TRBV5-5 and TRBJ2-7; D is possibly TRBD2 (5 bases). The ends were cut back, 3 bases at V and 2 bases at J, with 12 bases in the middle. CDR1 SGHKS and CDR2 YYEKEE come from the germline V gene (reference sequence). CDR3 length: 14 residues.